This TCR beta chain is drawn from a study of cytomegalovirus exposure and HLA in healthy donors. Study-level results: A later analysis reported that several of the most significant clusters appeared to be linked to common viral pathogens, among them Epstein-Barr virus.

PCR employed 60 Vbeta and 13 Jbeta primers. Some clones are missing from TCRdb's copy, which holds only in-frame ones; the method was immunoSEQ multiplex PCR. The sample lists under 110,000 clones, around 79% occurring once. As for this clone: What it binds is unknown.

The CDR3 covers 17 residues. After removal of 3 bases from V and 2 bases from J, the junction contained 11 bases not matched to a gene. Germline V gene data show CDR1 as KGHSH and CDR2 as LQKENI. The clonotype was recovered from a man between 60 and 75 years old in good health and CMV-seronegative. The chain carries TRBV18 and TRBJ2-5; 8 bases line up with TRBD2. Sample: PBMCs. CDR3 DNA: TGTGCCAGCTCACCTATACCCTCAGCGGGGGCACAAGAGACCCAGTACTTC. Translating it yields CASSPIPSAGAQETQYF.